This TCR beta chain is drawn from a study of vaccination effects on CD4 cells after COVID-19. Comments on this clone: Its matching antigen is unknown.

Sequenced by immunoSEQ multiplex PCR; TCRdb stores in-frame clones only, minus some. The sample shows roughly 68,000 clones, 74% of them seen only once. Before sequencing, viral peptide pools were used by the ViraFEST assay to expand antigen-specific CD4+ T cells. Cultured cells yielded isolated CD4+ T cells after 10 days. Each participant received a vaccine that was either BNT162b2 or mRNA-1273, given as two doses. The sequenced sample was CD4+ T cells from PBMCs cultured with HCoV-229E spike peptides, obtained after COVID-19 vaccination. This TCR was sampled from a human donor who received a COVID-19 vaccine.

In nucleotides, the CDR3 is TGTGCCAGCAGCCGCGGCTTAGGTCCTAGCACAGATACGCAGTATTTT. Its protein product is CASSRGLGPSTDTQYF. V is TRBV7-9 and J is TRBJ2-3; D not resolved. The ends were cut back, 5 bases at V and 0 bases at J, with 15 bases in the middle. The CDR3 spans 16 residues. CDR1 is SEHNR, CDR2 FQNEAQ, per germline (reference sequence).